This is a list of T cell receptor beta chains from one sample in a study of ipilimumab plus nivolumab after autologous stem cell transplantation. The repertoire was sequenced with immunoSEQ multiplex PCR; TCRdb's copy has only in-frame clones and lacks some. Of about 84,000 clones listed, 83% are singletons. Source: PBMCs, taken in a trial of ipilimumab plus nivolumab as post-transplant consolidation. These receptors were obtained from a male donor with diffuse large B-cell lymphoma. CDR3s include the opening cysteine and the closing phenylalanine or tryptophan. D genes are given only for firm matches. Expanded clones get a size class; other rows say once, few or many, or leave the size out.

j_call: TRBJ2-3
d_call: .
v_call: TRBV5-4
clone_size: .
cdr3_aa: CASSFDSGGNTQYF
cdr3_nt: TGTGCCAGCAGCTTTGACTCGGGCGGGAATACGCAGTATTTT

j_call: TRBJ1-6
d_call: .
v_call: TRBV6-5
clone_size: .
cdr3_aa: CASRRYNSPLHF
cdr3_nt: TGTGCCAGTCGTCGTTATAATTCACCCCTCCACTTT

j_call: TRBJ1-2
d_call: .
v_call: TRBV5-6
clone_size: .
cdr3_aa: CASSLARTNYGYTF
cdr3_nt: TGTGCCAGCAGCCTAGCCAGGACCAACTATGGCTACACCTTC

j_call: TRBJ2-5
d_call: .
v_call: TRBV5-1
clone_size: .
cdr3_aa: CASSSIEGQETQYF
cdr3_nt: TGCGCCAGCAGCTCGATAGAGGGACAAGAGACCCAGTACTTC

j_call: TRBJ2-7
d_call: TRBD1
v_call: TRBV7-9
clone_size: .
cdr3_aa: CASSHGTGVTYEQYF
cdr3_nt: TGTGCCAGCAGCCACGGGACAGGGGTAACCTACGAGCAGTACTTC

j_call: TRBJ2-2
d_call: .
v_call: TRBV2
clone_size: once
cdr3_aa: CASSDLQGVDAGELFF
cdr3_nt: TGTGCCAGCAGTGATTTACAGGGTGTGGATGCCGGGGAGCTGTTTTTT

j_call: TRBJ1-4
d_call: .
v_call: TRBV18
clone_size: .
cdr3_aa: CASSLSQATNEKLFF
cdr3_nt: TGTGCCAGCTCACTTTCACAGGCAACTAATGAAAAACTGTTTTTT

j_call: TRBJ2-7
d_call: TRBD1
v_call: TRBV7-4
clone_size: .
cdr3_aa: CASSLGTGCEQYF
cdr3_nt: TGTGCCAGCAGCTTAGGGACAGGGTGTGAGCAGTACTTC

j_call: TRBJ2-7
d_call: TRBD1
v_call: TRBV5-5
clone_size: .
cdr3_aa: CASSLPGTGAREQYF
cdr3_nt: TGTGCCAGCAGCTTGCCCGGGACAGGGGCTCGCGAGCAGTACTTC

j_call: TRBJ1-2
d_call: .
v_call: TRBV6-5
clone_size: .
cdr3_aa: CASSYGRYYGYTF
cdr3_nt: TGTGCCAGCAGTTATGGCAGATACTATGGCTACACCTTC

j_call: TRBJ2-5
d_call: TRBD2
v_call: TRBV5-1
clone_size: .
cdr3_aa: CASSPGGPGETQYF
cdr3_nt: TGCGCCAGCAGCCCGGGGGGGCCTGGAGAGACCCAGTACTTC

j_call: TRBJ1-5
d_call: .
v_call: TRBV2
clone_size: .
cdr3_aa: CASSDLDKSNQPQHF
cdr3_nt: TGTGCCAGCAGTGACTTAGATAAGAGCAATCAGCCCCAGCATTTT

j_call: TRBJ1-4
d_call: .
v_call: TRBV6-5
clone_size: .
cdr3_aa: CATSPGIPTNEKLFF
cdr3_nt: TGTGCCACCTCTCCAGGGATCCCAACTAATGAAAAACTGTTTTTT

j_call: TRBJ1-1
d_call: .
v_call: TRBV28
clone_size: .
cdr3_aa: CASSSGWGTEAFF
cdr3_nt: TGTGCCAGCAGTTCGGGGTGGGGCACTGAAGCTTTCTTT

j_call: TRBJ2-1
d_call: TRBD2
v_call: TRBV6-5
clone_size: .
cdr3_aa: CASSYWRGGRQQFF
cdr3_nt: TGTGCCAGCAGTTATTGGCGGGGGGGCCGCCAGCAGTTCTTC

j_call: TRBJ2-3
d_call: .
v_call: TRBV2
clone_size: .
cdr3_aa: CASLTGLSTDTQYF
cdr3_nt: TGTGCCAGTCTTACAGGACTGAGCACAGATACGCAGTATTTT

j_call: TRBJ1-4
d_call: .
v_call: TRBV2
clone_size: once
cdr3_aa: CASSVAHKEKLFF
cdr3_nt: TGTGCCAGCAGTGTTGCACATAAGGAAAAACTGTTTTTT

j_call: TRBJ1-5
d_call: TRBD1
v_call: TRBV5-1
clone_size: .
cdr3_aa: CASSPGTANQPQHF
cdr3_nt: TGCGCCAGCAGCCCCGGGACAGCCAATCAGCCCCAGCATTTT

j_call: TRBJ1-6
d_call: .
v_call: TRBV6-5
clone_size: .
cdr3_aa: CASRLQAEGGPLHF
cdr3_nt: TGTGCCAGCAGACTCCAGGCGGAGGGAGGGCCCCTCCACTTT

j_call: TRBJ1-6
d_call: .
v_call: TRBV5-1
clone_size: .
cdr3_aa: CASSLADGGGGSPLHF
cdr3_nt: TGCGCCAGCAGCTTGGCCGACGGCGGGGGCGGGTCACCCCTCCACTTT

j_call: TRBJ2-7
d_call: .
v_call: TRBV5-5
clone_size: .
cdr3_aa: CASSLGSGTFGYEQYF
cdr3_nt: TGTGCCAGCAGCTTGGGGTCCGGGACCTTTGGCTACGAGCAGTACTTC

j_call: TRBJ2-2
d_call: TRBD2
v_call: TRBV29-1
clone_size: .
cdr3_aa: CSVGTSGGAGGELFF
cdr3_nt: TGCAGCGTTGGGACTAGCGGGGGGGCCGGCGGGGAGCTGTTTTTT

j_call: TRBJ1-1
d_call: .
v_call: TRBV5-1
clone_size: .
cdr3_aa: CASSLAGASAGNTEAFF
cdr3_nt: TGCGCCAGCAGCTTAGCAGGGGCTTCGGCCGGGAACACTGAAGCTTTCTTT

j_call: TRBJ2-2
d_call: .
v_call: TRBV30
clone_size: few
cdr3_aa: CAWINTGQSGELFF
cdr3_nt: TGTGCCTGGATAAACACGGGACAATCCGGGGAGCTGTTTTTT

j_call: TRBJ2-3
d_call: .
v_call: TRBV4-3
clone_size: .
cdr3_aa: CASSQEGQPSTDTQYF
cdr3_nt: TGCGCCAGCAGCCAAGAAGGGCAACCTAGCACAGATACGCAGTATTTT

j_call: TRBJ1-4
d_call: .
v_call: TRBV29-1
clone_size: .
cdr3_aa: CSGTQSLGGEKLFF
cdr3_nt: TGCAGCGGGACACAGAGCCTAGGTGGCGAAAAACTGTTTTTT

j_call: TRBJ1-2
d_call: TRBD1
v_call: TRBV4-3
clone_size: .
cdr3_aa: CASSRIQGGYGYTF
cdr3_nt: TGCGCCAGCAGTCGGATCCAGGGGGGCTATGGCTACACCTTC

j_call: TRBJ2-7
d_call: .
v_call: TRBV5-6
clone_size: .
cdr3_aa: CASSPGAGWVEQYF
cdr3_nt: TGTGCCAGCAGCCCCGGGGCGGGGTGGGTCGAGCAGTACTTC

j_call: TRBJ2-3
d_call: .
v_call: TRBV11-2
clone_size: once
cdr3_aa: CASSRAGTYSTDTQYF
cdr3_nt: TGTGCCAGCAGCAGAGCCGGGACCTATTCCACAGATACGCAGTATTTT

j_call: TRBJ2-5
d_call: .
v_call: TRBV6-5
clone_size: .
cdr3_aa: CASSEMGRTQYF
cdr3_nt: TGTGCCAGCAGCGAGATGGGACGGACCCAGTACTTC

j_call: TRBJ1-6
d_call: TRBD1
v_call: TRBV9
clone_size: .
cdr3_aa: CASSGGTGTGNSPLHF
cdr3_nt: TGTGCCAGCAGCGGAGGAACGGGGACAGGGAATTCACCCCTCCACTTT

j_call: TRBJ2-2
d_call: TRBD2
v_call: TRBV27
clone_size: .
cdr3_aa: CASSLLGVAGKNTGELFF
cdr3_nt: TGTGCCAGCAGTCTCCTGGGGGTAGCGGGGAAAAACACCGGGGAGCTGTTTTTT

j_call: TRBJ2-7
d_call: TRBD1
v_call: TRBV7-9
clone_size: .
cdr3_aa: CASSSSTGGDIYEQYF
cdr3_nt: TGTGCCAGCAGCTCGTCGACAGGGGGCGATATCTACGAGCAGTACTTC

j_call: TRBJ2-5
d_call: .
v_call: TRBV27
clone_size: .
cdr3_aa: CASSLSGGGVGPPKYF
cdr3_nt: TGTGCCAGCAGTTTATCGGGAGGGGGGGTTGGGCCCCCAAAGTACTTC

j_call: TRBJ2-5
d_call: .
v_call: TRBV5-1
clone_size: .
cdr3_aa: CASSLDDLETQYF
cdr3_nt: TGCGCCAGCAGCTTGGACGATTTGGAGACCCAGTACTTC

j_call: TRBJ2-3
d_call: .
v_call: TRBV23-1
clone_size: .
cdr3_aa: CASPKGSDTQYF
cdr3_nt: TGCGCCAGCCCCAAGGGGTCAGATACGCAGTATTTT

j_call: TRBJ1-5
d_call: .
v_call: TRBV6-6
clone_size: .
cdr3_aa: CASSYLSGRNQPQHF
cdr3_nt: TGTGCCAGCAGTTACTTATCCGGGAGGAATCAGCCCCAGCATTTT

j_call: TRBJ1-2
d_call: .
v_call: TRBV27
clone_size: .
cdr3_aa: CASSLSVGQPWYGYTF
cdr3_nt: TGTGCCAGCAGTTTGTCGGTCGGACAGCCTTGGTATGGCTACACCTTC

j_call: TRBJ1-5
d_call: .
v_call: TRBV19
clone_size: .
cdr3_aa: CASSIWGHQPQHF
cdr3_nt: TGTGCCAGTAGTATATGGGGACATCAGCCCCAGCATTTT

j_call: TRBJ1-1
d_call: .
v_call: TRBV20-1
clone_size: few
cdr3_aa: CSARDGAEAFF
cdr3_nt: TGCAGTGCTAGAGATGGTGCTGAAGCTTTCTTT

j_call: TRBJ1-1
d_call: .
v_call: TRBV30
clone_size: .
cdr3_aa: CAWSTGQKNTEAFF
cdr3_nt: TGTGCCTGGAGCACAGGTCAAAAGAACACTGAAGCTTTCTTT

j_call: TRBJ2-3
d_call: .
v_call: TRBV27
clone_size: once
cdr3_aa: CASSPAGVAGDTQYF
cdr3_nt: TGTGCCAGCAGCCCCGCAGGGGTGGCTGGAGATACGCAGTATTTT

j_call: TRBJ2-3
d_call: TRBD2
v_call: TRBV9
clone_size: once
cdr3_aa: CASSPPGLAENTDTQYF
cdr3_nt: TGTGCCAGCAGCCCTCCGGGACTAGCGGAAAACACAGATACGCAGTATTTT

j_call: TRBJ1-3
d_call: TRBD1
v_call: TRBV6-6
clone_size: .
cdr3_aa: CASSSDRGLRNTIYF
cdr3_nt: TGTGCCAGCAGTTCGGACAGGGGGCTGAGAAACACCATATATTTT

j_call: TRBJ2-7
d_call: TRBD1
v_call: TRBV9
clone_size: .
cdr3_aa: CASSVRQGEGEQYF
cdr3_nt: TGTGCCAGCAGCGTTCGACAGGGGGAAGGCGAGCAGTACTTC

j_call: TRBJ2-4
d_call: .
v_call: TRBV6-1
clone_size: .
cdr3_aa: CASSEMGLAKNIQYF
cdr3_nt: TGTGCCAGCAGTGAAATGGGGCTAGCCAAAAACATTCAGTACTTC

j_call: TRBJ1-1
d_call: .
v_call: TRBV2
clone_size: few
cdr3_aa: CASSDDRLNTEAFF
cdr3_nt: TGTGCCAGCAGTGATGACCGCCTGAACACTGAAGCTTTCTTT

j_call: TRBJ1-6
d_call: .
v_call: TRBV7-9
clone_size: .
cdr3_aa: CASSLVEVGNSPLHF
cdr3_nt: TGTGCCAGCAGCTTAGTGGAGGTGGGTAATTCACCCCTCCACTTT

j_call: TRBJ2-1
d_call: TRBD2
v_call: TRBV7-2
clone_size: .
cdr3_aa: CASRPAGGAYNEQFF
cdr3_nt: TGTGCCAGCAGGCCCGCGGGGGGCGCTTACAATGAGCAGTTCTTC

j_call: TRBJ2-3
d_call: .
v_call: TRBV2
clone_size: .
cdr3_aa: CASSELSSSTDTQYF
cdr3_nt: TGTGCCAGCAGTGAACTCTCCTCTAGCACAGATACGCAGTATTTT

j_call: TRBJ1-1
d_call: TRBD1
v_call: TRBV4-1
clone_size: .
cdr3_aa: CASSQFGTANTEAFF
cdr3_nt: TGCGCCAGCAGCCAATTTGGGACAGCGAACACTGAAGCTTTCTTT

j_call: TRBJ2-3
d_call: TRBD2
v_call: TRBV5-4
clone_size: .
cdr3_aa: CASSQTGTSGASSTDTQYF
cdr3_nt: TGTGCCAGCAGCCAAACCGGGACTAGCGGGGCTTCTAGCACAGATACGCAGTATTTT

j_call: TRBJ1-4
d_call: .
v_call: TRBV19
clone_size: .
cdr3_aa: CASRRQGNEKLFF
cdr3_nt: TGTGCCAGTAGGAGGCAGGGGAATGAAAAACTGTTTTTT

j_call: TRBJ2-7
d_call: .
v_call: TRBV30
clone_size: .
cdr3_aa: CAWRYSRGEQYF
cdr3_nt: TGTGCCTGGAGGTATTCGAGAGGCGAGCAGTACTTC